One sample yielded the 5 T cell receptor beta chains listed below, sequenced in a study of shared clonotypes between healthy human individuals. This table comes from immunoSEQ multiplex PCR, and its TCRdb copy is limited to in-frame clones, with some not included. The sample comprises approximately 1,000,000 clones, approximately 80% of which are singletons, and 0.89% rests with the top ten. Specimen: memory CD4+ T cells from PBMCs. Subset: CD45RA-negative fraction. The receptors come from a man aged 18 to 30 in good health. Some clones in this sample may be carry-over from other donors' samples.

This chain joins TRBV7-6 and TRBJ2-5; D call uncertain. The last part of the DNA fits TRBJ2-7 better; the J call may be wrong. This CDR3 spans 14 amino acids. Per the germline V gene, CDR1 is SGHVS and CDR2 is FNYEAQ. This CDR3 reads CASSLIPGRREQYF. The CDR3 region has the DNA TGTGCCAGCAGCTTAATTCCAGGCAGACGCGAGCAGTACTTC.

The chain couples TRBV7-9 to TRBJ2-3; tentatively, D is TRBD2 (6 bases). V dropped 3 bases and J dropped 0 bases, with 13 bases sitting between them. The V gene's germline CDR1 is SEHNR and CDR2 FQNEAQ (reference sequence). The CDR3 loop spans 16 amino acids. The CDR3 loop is CASSFYEGGSTDTQYF. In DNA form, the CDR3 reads TGTGCCAGCAGCTTTTATGAGGGAGGAAGCACAGATACGCAGTATTTT.

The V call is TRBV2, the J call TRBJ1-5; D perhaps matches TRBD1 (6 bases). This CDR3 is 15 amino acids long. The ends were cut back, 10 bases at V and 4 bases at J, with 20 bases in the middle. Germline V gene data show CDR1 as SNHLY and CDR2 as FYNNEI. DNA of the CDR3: TGTGCCACCCAGCCAGGGGAGGGGAGGAATCAGCCCCAGCATTTT. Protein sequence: CATQPGEGRNQPQHF.

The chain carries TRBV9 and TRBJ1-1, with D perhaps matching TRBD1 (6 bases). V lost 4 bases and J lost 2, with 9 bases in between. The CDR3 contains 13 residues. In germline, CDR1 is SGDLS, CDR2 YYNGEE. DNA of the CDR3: TGTGCCAGCAGCCAACAGGGTAACACTGAAGCTTTCTTT. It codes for CASSQQGNTEAFF.

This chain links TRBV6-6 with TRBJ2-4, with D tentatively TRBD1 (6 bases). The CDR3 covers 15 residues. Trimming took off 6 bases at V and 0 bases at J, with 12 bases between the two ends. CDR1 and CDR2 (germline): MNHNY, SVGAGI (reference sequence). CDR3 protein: CASSGKGVAKNIQYF. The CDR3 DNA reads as TGTGCCAGCAGCGGGAAGGGGGTAGCCAAAAACATTCAGTACTTC.